This T cell receptor beta chain was captured by sequencing in a study of tumor-infiltrating lymphocytes in oesophageal squamous cell carcinoma. TCRdb called the PCR reads again in MiXCR, with one record for every CDR3 protein. The sample has 18,000 or so distinct CDR3 sequences, 35% to 50% seen once. This clonotype rates as medium-sized. CDR1 SGHAT and CDR2 FQNNGV come from the germline V gene. The J segment lost 5 bases and the V segment lost 1 base, leaving 9 bases of the junction unmatched. The CDR3 is 16 residues long. J is TRBJ2-5 and V is TRBV11-2, with TRBD2 matching over 8 bases. The sample consisted of normal esophageal tissue next to the tumor. This TCR was recovered from a male donor with esophageal squamous cell carcinoma. The CDR3 spells CASSLGSRSGSETQYF. The CDR3 coding sequence is TGTGCCAGCAGCTTAGGTTCTCGGAGCGGGAGTGAGACCCAGTACTTC.